This passage covers 2 T cell receptor beta chains from one sample sequenced in a study of T cells in localized non-small cell lung cancer. Repertoires were generated with immunoSEQ multiplex PCR, while TCRdb's copy carries only in-frame clones and drops some. The sample holds 1,300 to 1,500 clones, around a quarter seen once. Specimen: normal lung tissue next to the tumor, collected before any cancer treatment. The receptor set was obtained from a male donor aged 60 or over with stage I lung adenocarcinoma.

This clone is labeled hyperexpanded. The rearrangement uses TRBV14 and TRBJ2-7; 7 bases agree with TRBD1. Trimming at V came to 4 bases and at J to 3 bases, leaving 6 bases not matched to a gene. This CDR3 contains 14 residues. Germline V gene sequence: CDR1 SGHDN, CDR2 FVKESK. This chain's CDR3 is CASSPARGFYEQYF. CDR3 DNA sequence: TGTGCCAGCAGCCCCGCCAGGGGGTTCTACGAGCAGTACTTC.

The chain joins TRBV11-3 to TRBJ2-1; tentatively, D is TRBD1 or TRBD2 (5 bases each). Germline lookup yields CDR1 SGHNT and CDR2 YENEEA. V was pared by 3 bases and J by 5 bases, with 11 bases between. The CDR3 consists of 14 residues. This CDR3 is CASSFLRDDNEQFF. DNA of the CDR3: TGTGCCAGCAGCTTCCTCCGGGACGACAATGAGCAGTTCTTC.